This T cell receptor beta chain was observed in a study of cytomegalovirus exposure and HLA in healthy donors. Study conclusions and caveats: A link between a missense DCLRE1C variant and TCR beta V- and J-gene trimming emerged from a later analysis. A later analysis linked around 15,000 TCR beta sequences to HLA alleles at 0.05 false discovery rate.

The PCR employed 60 Vbeta primers together with 13 Jbeta primers. Profiling relied on immunoSEQ multiplex PCR, and the TCRdb table lists in-frame clones only, not all of them. The sample has about 110,000 clones, around 73% seen once. As for this clone: The antigen is unknown.

The length of the CDR3 is 17 residues. In germline, CDR1 is SGHTA, CDR2 FQGTGA. V shed 3 bases and J 2 bases; nucleotides not matched to a gene: 8. This TCR derives from a man aged 25-40 years in good health and CMV-seronegative. This rearrangement joins TRBV7-3 to TRBJ2-1, with 9 bases identical to TRBD2. Sequencing used PBMCs. The CDR3 nucleotides are TGTGCCAGCAGCTTCGGCCATCGACTAGCGGCCTACAATGAGCAGTTCTTC. This sequence encodes CASSFGHRLAAYNEQFF.